This T cell receptor beta chain was captured in a study of T-cell memory formation after mild COVID-19. Study context: For the most part, TCR clusters were specific to one donor. Regarding the study as a whole: CD4+ bias marked clones expanding day 15 to 37, unlike balanced contracting clones. For contracting clones, CD4+ ones sat mainly in CM and EM, CD8+ in EMRA. The SARS-CoV-2 specificity of second-wave clones reaching peak at day 37 remained unverified.

Germline loops: CDR1 SGHRS, CDR2 YFSETQ. The germline V and J ends were trimmed by 4 bases and 2 bases, with 9 bases remaining between them. The CDR3 covers 13 residues. At least ten counts were recorded for this clonotype. Its antigen is not identified. TCRdb re-called the 5' RACE reads with MiXCR, one entry per CDR3 protein. The top ten clones hold around 21% of a sample with 380,000 or so distinct CDR3 sequences, roughly an eighth of them seen once. The sequence came from a man in his late teens or twenties who had mild COVID-19 (a few samples of this study predate the infection). Cell type and time point are not known. Sequences were obtained from PBMCs or a T cell subset sorted from them (not recorded which). This chain connects TRBV5-1 to TRBJ2-5; D may be TRBD1 or TRBD2 (5 bases each). The CDR3 loop is CASSGGPQETQYF. The CDR3 nucleotides read TGCGCCAGCAGCGGGGGTCCGCAAGAGACCCAGTACTTC. The whole variable domain, remainder taken from reference TRBV5-1 and TRBJ2-5, is KAGVTQTPRYLIKTRGQQVTLSCSPISGHRSVSWYQQTPGQGLQFLFEYFSETQRNKGNFPGRFSGRQFSNSRSEMNVSTLELGDSALYLCASSGGPQETQYFGPGTRLLVL.